Following are 12 T cell receptor beta chains from one sample sequenced in a study of CD8+CD57+ T cells in acquired aplastic anemia. Profiles of TCR beta VDJ and CDR3 were generated from a genomic DNA template. A single record per CDR3 protein comes from TCRdb applying MiXCR to the reads. The data contain 220,000 or so distinct CDR3 sequences, 65% of them singletons. Patients selected for sequencing had displayed CD8+CD57+ cell expansion by flow cytometry. The sample taken for sequencing was sorted CD4+, CD8+, or CD8+CD57+ T cells (not recorded which) from PBMCs. These receptor sequences come from a human donor with aplastic anemia.

A note on this clonotype: Here the CDR3 omits its conserved ending phenylalanine or tryptophan, so a read error is the likely source. This chain joins TRBV25-1 and TRBJ2-5; 9 bases align to TRBD2. The CDR3 consists of 15 residues. Germline CDR1 is MGHDK and CDR2 is SYGVNS. Unmatched junction bases numbered 8, after V lost 4 bases and J lost 5 bases. The CDR3 DNA reads as TGTGCCAGCAGTGTAACGGGACTAGCTGTTGAGACCCAGTACTCT. Protein: CASSVTGLAVETQYS.

The V call is TRBV20-1, the J call TRBJ2-7, with a possible D match to TRBD2 (6 bases). V was shortened by 0 bases and J by 0 bases, with 15 bases between the two germline ends. Germline values: CDR1 DFQATT, CDR2 SNEGSKA (reference sequence). This CDR3 is 16 amino acids long. CDR3 region: CSARDRRAASSYEQYF. The CDR3 DNA follows: TGCAGTGCTAGAGATAGGAGGGCGGCATCCTCCTACGAGCAGTACTTC.

J is TRBJ2-5 and V is TRBV6-5; TRBD1 is a possible D gene (5 bases). In germline, CDR1 is MNHEY, CDR2 SVGAGI. Trimming pared 10 bases from V and 1 base from J, leaving 16 bases between. This CDR3 comprises 14 residues. DNA for the CDR3: TGTGCCATCGCCGAAGGGGTTGCCCAAGAGACCCAGTACTTC. Protein product: CAIAEGVAQETQYF.

This chain joins TRBV5-1 and TRBJ1-6; D unresolved. Trimming pared 0 bases from V and 10 bases from J, leaving 14 bases between. CDR1 is SGHRS and CDR2 is YFSETQ in the germline V gene. This CDR3 comprises 15 residues. The CDR3 DNA is TGCGCCAGCAGCTTGGGTCGAAAGAGATTCTCACCCCTCCACTTT. Translated, it gives CASSLGRKRFSPLHF.

This clonotype was found many times. A read error may produce the germline difference seen at one junction end. The rearrangement links TRBV10-3 to TRBJ2-7, with TRBD1 identical over 7 bases. CDR3 size: 14 residues. Germline lookup yields CDR1 ENHRY and CDR2 SYGVKD. CDR3 sequence reads: CATSTGQRAYEQYF. For the CDR3, the DNA is TGTGCCACCAGTACGGGACAGAGAGCCTACGAGCAGTACTTC.

This clonotype has at least ten counts. The gene calls are TRBV7-9 and TRBJ2-1; 10 bases align to TRBD2. Trimming took 5 bases from V and 7 from J; bases not matched to a gene: 11. CDR1 and CDR2 (germline): SEHNR, FQNEAQ (reference sequence). This CDR3 spans 16 amino acids. The chain's CDR3 is CASSPGTSVLGNEQFF. The CDR3 bases are TGTGCCAGCAGCCCGGGGACTAGCGTCCTGGGGAATGAGCAGTTCTTC.

This chain joins TRBV5-5 and TRBJ2-7, with 7 bases lining up with TRBD1. The CDR3 is 15 amino acids. Germline CDR1 SGHKS, CDR2 YYEKEE (reference sequence). V gave up 4 bases and J gave up 1 base; unmatched junction bases: 8. This CDR3 is CASSPRTGVSYEQYF. Here the CDR3 DNA reads TGTGCCAGCAGCCCCCGGACAGGAGTATCCTACGAGCAGTACTTC.

The chain is built from TRBV7-9 and TRBJ1-1; 7 nucleotides line up with TRBD1. In germline, CDR1 is SEHNR, CDR2 FQNEAQ (reference sequence). V gave up 1 base and J gave up 5 bases; unmatched junction bases: 10. CDR3 length equals 16 residues. The CDR3 is CASSLVGTATNTEAFF. CDR3 bases: TGTGCCAGCAGCTTAGTAGGGACAGCCACGAATACTGAAGCTTTCTTT.

The chain joins TRBV5-1 to TRBJ2-2; 7 bases are a match to TRBD1. This CDR3 contains 16 residues. CDR1 SGHRS and CDR2 YFSETQ come from the germline V gene. V dropped 4 bases and J dropped 5; count of bases not matched to a gene: 11. The CDR3 bases are TGCGCCAGCAGCCCGGGGACAGAAACGCTAACCGGGGAGCTGTTTTTT. As protein: CASSPGTETLTGELFF.

In its sample, this clonotype was seen a few times. J is TRBJ2-3 and V is TRBV2, with D possibly matching TRBD1 (5 bases). There are 15 residues in the CDR3. CDR1 is SNHLY and CDR2 is FYNNEI in the germline V gene. The V end lost 1 base, the J end lost 1 base, and 9 bases lay between the germline ends. DNA of the CDR3: TGTGCCAGCAGTGAAGGGGGCTGGGGCACAGATACGCAGTATTTT. This sequence encodes CASSEGGWGTDTQYF.

The chain joins TRBV9 to TRBJ2-7; maybe TRBD2 (7 bases). Per germline, CDR1 SGDLS and CDR2 YYNGEE. The ends were cut back, 2 bases at V and 2 bases at J, with 17 bases in the middle. The CDR3 runs to 16 residues. In nucleotides, the CDR3 is TGTGCCAGCAGCGTGAGGGGGGGATGGGAACCCTACGAGCAGTACTTC. As protein: CASSVRGGWEPYEQYF.

CDR3 amino acids: CSVEAIGTGVDGYTF. The DNA for the CDR3 is TGCAGCGTTGAAGCTATCGGGACAGGGGTGGATGGCTACACCTTC. This chain joins TRBV29-1 and TRBJ1-2; TRBD1 agrees at 10 bases. J lost 6 bases, V lost 1 base, and 8 bases had no gene match. This CDR3 spans 15 amino acids. CDR1 SQVTM and CDR2 ANQGSEA come from the germline V gene.